This is a list of T cell receptor beta chains from one sample in a study of T cell responses to AZD1222 COVID-19 vaccine. Assay: immunoSEQ multiplex PCR; the TCRdb copy retains only in-frame clones and omits some. The sample holds 150,000 to 200,000 clones, almost 90% seen once. Specimen: peripheral blood, collected 28 days after the second AZD1222 dose. These receptors were taken from an adult who received the AZD1222 COVID-19 vaccine. Each CDR3 is given with its conserved first and last residue. The D gene is left open where the match is weak. Where a row states a size, it is once, few, many or the class of an expanded clone; other rows omit it.

j_call clone_size d_call v_call cdr3_aa cdr3_nt
TRBJ2-2 - TRBD2 TRBV27 CASSFLAGGPLFF TGTGCCAGCAGTTTCTTAGCGGGGGGGCCGCTGTTTTTT
TRBJ2-5 - TRBD1 TRBV5-1 CASSRETGGGETQYF TGCGCCAGCAGCCGGGAGACAGGGGGTGGAGAGACCCAGTACTTC
TRBJ2-3 - - TRBV7-3 CASSLNGAGTDTQYF TGTGCCAGCAGCTTAAACGGGGCGGGGACAGATACGCAGTATTTT
TRBJ1-1 - - TRBV19 CASRVGLRDTEAFF TGTGCCAGTAGGGTCGGACTGAGGGACACTGAAGCTTTCTTT
TRBJ1-2 few - TRBV28 CASSPPLGGGFYGYTF TGTGCCAGCAGTCCCCCACTTGGGGGGGGATTCTATGGCTACACCTTC
TRBJ2-7 - TRBD1 TRBV19 CASSMGQGGEQYF TGTGCCAGTAGTATGGGACAGGGTGGCGAGCAGTACTTC
TRBJ2-1 - - TRBV7-9 CASSLVGGVNNEQFF TGTGCCAGCAGCTTAGTCGGGGGAGTCAACAATGAGCAGTTCTTC
TRBJ2-7 once - TRBV20-1 CSALGGEQYF TGCAGTGCCCTGGGTGGCGAGCAGTACTTC
TRBJ2-3 - TRBD1 TRBV27 CASSFVRQGGRDTQYF TGTGCCAGCAGTTTTGTCCGACAGGGGGGTAGAGATACGCAGTATTTT
TRBJ1-2 - - TRBV5-5 CASTPMGNSAGGGYTF TGTGCCAGCACCCCCATGGGGAACAGCGCAGGCGGTGGCTACACCTTC
TRBJ1-3 - - TRBV18 CASSPINDPHTIYF TGTGCCAGCTCACCAATAAATGACCCGCACACCATATATTTT
TRBJ2-7 - TRBD2 TRBV2 CARGGTNPSTEQYF TGTGCCAGGGGGGGGACGAACCCCTCCACCGAGCAGTACTTC
TRBJ2-1 - TRBD2 TRBV13 CASTSPSGGAHNEQFF TGTGCCAGCACCTCTCCTAGCGGGGGGGCCCACAATGAGCAGTTCTTC
TRBJ2-7 - - TRBV2 CASSSAGRLREQYF TGTGCCAGCAGTTCGGCCGGCCGTCTACGAGAGCAGTACTTC
TRBJ2-3 - TRBD1 TRBV29-1 CSVGLTGALRHGTDTQYF TGCAGCGTTGGGTTGACAGGGGCGCTCCGGCACGGCACAGATACGCAGTATTTT
TRBJ1-4 once TRBD1 TRBV3-1/TRBV3-2 CASRLRQGANEKLFF TGTGCCAGCAGATTGAGACAGGGTGCTAATGAAAAACTGTTTTTT
TRBJ2-7 - - TRBV18 CASSPPLGGNEQYF TGTGCCAGCTCACCACCTTTAGGGGGTAACGAGCAGTACTTC
TRBJ1-2 - TRBD1 TRBV28 CASSLRTGINYGYTF TGTGCCAGCAGTTTACGGACAGGGATTAACTATGGCTACACCTTC